A single sample is the source of the 24 T cell receptor beta chains below, sequenced in a study of sequential checkpoint blockade in melanoma. Treatment reported: randomized to nivolumab then ipilimumab (arm A) or the reverse (arm B). The data were produced by immunoSEQ multiplex PCR, yet TCRdb's version contains in-frame clones alone and is incomplete. The sample lists some 17,000 clones, 60% to 80% occurring once. This material consisted of CD8+ T cells sorted from blood (inferred from file names), taken from a patient given nivolumab and ipilimumab in sequence. The receptors here all came from a human donor with melanoma.

The V and J genes are TRBV2 and TRBJ1-4; no definite D call. Germline V gene lookup returns CDR1 SNHLY and CDR2 FYNNEI. The CDR3 is 11 amino acids. Written as DNA, the CDR3 is TGTTCAGCGGGTCTTAATGAAAAACTGTTTTTT. Its protein is CSAGLNEKLFF.

The gene calls are TRBV9 and TRBJ2-2; unclear D gene. The V end lost 3 bases, the J end lost 5 bases, and 8 bases lay between the germline ends. From germline, CDR1 is SGDLS and CDR2 YYNGEE. The CDR3 is made up of 13 amino acids. CDR3 DNA: TGTGCCAGCAGCGACGAAGCAACCGGGGAGCTGTTTTTT. Protein sequence: CASSDEATGELFF.

The chain's CDR3 is CASSSSDIYDSEAFF. The DNA for the CDR3 is TGTGCCAGCAGCAGTTCGGACATATATGACTCTGAAGCTTTCTTT. The rearrangement joins TRBV7-3 to TRBJ1-1; D possibly corresponds to TRBD1 (5 bases). CDR1 and CDR2 from the germline V gene are SGHTA and FQGTGA. With 5 bases removed from V and 6 bases from J, the gap between germline ends came to 19 bases. The CDR3 runs to 15 residues.

This clone came up once. The chain has TRBV1 and TRBJ1-5; the D call in the table, TRBD1, was not verified against the DNA. TRBV1 is a pseudogene segment. This CDR3 region has 16 residues. CDR3 DNA: TGCACCAGCAGCCAGGGGACAGGGGGCGCGGCTCAGCCCCAGCATTTT. This gives the protein CTSSQGTGGAAQPQHF.

This clone showed up just once. The CDR3 loop is CASSPPPPAPEYGYTF. CDR3 sequence (DNA): TGTGCCAGCAGCCCTCCCCCTCCCGCCCCGGAGTATGGCTACACCTTC. V gene TRBV7-2 combines with J gene TRBJ1-2; D is unresolved. This CDR3 has 16 amino acids. V lost 5 bases to trimming and J lost 5 bases, with 21 bases between them. Germline V CDR1 and CDR2: SGHTA, FQGNSA.

This clone has more than one count but fewer than ten. The J gene is TRBJ2-3, the V gene TRBV5-8; the D gene is possibly TRBD1 (6 bases). Germline CDR1 and CDR2: SGHTS and YDEGEE. The CDR3 totals 16 residues. V was trimmed by 1 base and J by 2 bases, leaving 14 bases between them. Written as DNA, the CDR3 is TGTGCCAGCAGCTTGAGAGGGGGAAGTATCACAGATACGCAGTATTTT. Its protein is CASSLRGGSITDTQYF. The full variable domain, with the rest looked up from reference TRBV5-8 and TRBJ2-3, is EAGVTQSPTHLIKTRGQQATLRCSPISGHTSVYWYQQALGLGLQFLLWYDEGEERNRGNFPPRFSGRQFPNYSSELNVNALELEDSALYLCASSLRGGSITDTQYFGPGTRLTVL.

V and J are TRBV2 and TRBJ2-5; 11 bases agree with TRBD2. CDR1 and CDR2 from the germline V gene are SNHLY and FYNNEI. The CDR3 is 18 amino acids. With 1 base clipped from V and 5 bases from J, the junction kept 12 bases outside the gene matches. Here the CDR3 DNA reads TGTGCCAGCAGTGAAGGGAGCAGTCTAGCGGGGGGTCGGGAGACCCAGTACTTC. Its translation: CASSEGSSLAGGRETQYF.

This clone has a handful of counts. The chain employs TRBV11-1 and TRBJ2-1; 7 nucleotides agree with TRBD1. The CDR3 spans 15 residues. Trimming removed 5 bases from V and 8 bases from J; junction bases left unmatched: 12. Germline-derived CDR1 and CDR2 are SGHAT and FQDESV (reference sequence). CDR3 region: CASSPLGQAADEQFF. Written as DNA, the CDR3 is TGTGCCAGCAGCCCACTTGGACAGGCCGCCGATGAGCAGTTCTTC.

There are a few counts of this clone. The V gene is TRBV6-1, the J gene TRBJ2-3, with TRBD2 matching over 8 bases. The J segment lost 1 base and the V segment lost 4 bases, leaving 4 bases of the junction unmatched. From germline, CDR1 is MNHNS and CDR2 SASEGT. The CDR3 loop spans 15 amino acids. CDR3 sequence (DNA): TGTGCCAGCAGTGTGGAAGCGGGGGGCACAGATACGCAGTATTTT. Residues: CASSVEAGGTDTQYF.

This clone has just a few counts. The chain carries TRBV29-1 and TRBJ1-2, with TRBD1 matching 7 bases. V lost 0 bases to trimming and J lost 10 bases; unmatched junction nucleotides: 14. This CDR3 region has 15 residues. CDR1 is SQVTM, CDR2 ANQGSEA, per germline. CDR3 sequence reads: CSVEDWDSHDVAYTF. CDR3 sequence (DNA): TGCAGCGTTGAAGATTGGGACAGCCACGACGTGGCCTACACCTTC.

The chain couples TRBV9 to TRBJ1-5; TRBD1 might be the D (5 bases). Germline CDR1 SGDLS, CDR2 YYNGEE. The CDR3 loop spans 14 amino acids. The germline V and J ends were trimmed by 0 bases and 6 bases, with 10 bases remaining between them. The CDR3 DNA reads TGTGCCAGCAGCGTAGGGGGGGGAAGTCAGCCCCAGCATTTT. This codes for CASSVGGGSQPQHF. The complete variable domain, with remaining parts taken from reference TRBV9 and TRBJ1-5, reads DSGVTQTPKHLITATGQRVTLRCSPRSGDLSVYWYQQSLDQGLQFLIQYYNGEERAKGNILERFSAQQFPDLHSELNLSSLELGDSALYFCASSVGGGSQPQHFGDGTRLSIL.

This chain links TRBV6-5 with TRBJ2-2; TRBD2 agrees at 10 bases. The CDR3 covers 16 residues. V was clipped by 0 bases and J by 6 bases; unmatched bases: 4. CDR1 MNHEY and CDR2 SVGAGI come from the germline V gene. CDR3 sequence: CASSYSSGGFAGELFF. The CDR3, as DNA: TGTGCCAGCAGTTACTCTAGCGGGGGGTTCGCCGGGGAGCTGTTTTTT.

The chain carries TRBV13 and TRBJ2-6; TRBD1 matches at 12 bases. With V trimmed by 5 bases and J by 2 bases, 7 bases remained unmatched. This CDR3 has 18 residues. Looked up from germline, CDR1 is PRHDT and CDR2 is FYEKMQ (reference sequence). The CDR3 sequence: CASSPLGTGGTGANVLTF. CDR3 nucleotides: TGTGCCAGCAGCCCTCTCGGGACAGGGGGCACTGGGGCCAACGTCCTGACTTTC.

The genes are TRBV4-3 and TRBJ2-6; D remains unclear. Germline CDR1 reads LGHNA; CDR2 reads YSLEER. The length of the CDR3 is 16 residues. V lost 0 bases to trimming and J lost 0 bases, with 6 bases between them. The CDR3 coding sequence is TGCGCCAGCAGCCAAGATGCAGACTCTGGGGCCAACGTCCTGACTTTC. It is translated as CASSQDADSGANVLTF.

As regards this clone: This CDR3 is also generated by other DNA sequences in the sample. The rearrangement links TRBV5-4 to TRBJ2-3, with D tentatively TRBD2 (6 bases). The CDR3 loop spans 14 amino acids. V lost 2 bases to trimming and J lost 3 bases, with 10 bases between them. The germline V gene has CDR1 SGHNT and CDR2 YYREEE (reference sequence). The CDR3 coding sequence is TGTGCCAGCAGCTTCGGCGGGGTGACAGATACGCAGTATTTT. Translating it yields CASSFGGVTDTQYF.

This chain uses TRBV9 with TRBJ2-3, with D perhaps TRBD1 (6 bases). Germline V gene lookup returns CDR1 SGDLS and CDR2 YYNGEE. This CDR3 is 14 amino acids long. V was clipped by 3 bases and J by 2 bases, with 10 bases between them. CDR3 loop: CASSAWDNTDTQYF. The CDR3 region has the DNA TGTGCCAGCAGCGCATGGGACAACACAGATACGCAGTATTTT.

This chain connects TRBV29-1 to TRBJ2-2; 9 bases match TRBD1. CDR1 and CDR2 from the germline V gene are SQVTM and ANQGSEA. The CDR3 totals 15 residues. Trimming cost V 2 bases and J 5 bases; bases outside gene matches: 6. CDR3 region: CSVERDRVGTGELFF. CDR3 DNA sequence: TGCAGCGTTGAAAGGGACAGGGTCGGAACCGGGGAGCTGTTTTTT.

Judged by abundance, this clone is medium-sized. The chain couples TRBV6-4 to TRBJ2-3, with 12 bases fitting TRBD2. CDR1 MRHNA and CDR2 SNTAGT come from the germline V gene. CDR3 length: 15 residues. Trimming removed 2 bases from V and 4 bases from J; junction bases left unmatched: 1. CDR3 bases: TGTGCCAGCAGTGACGGACTAGCGGGGCCAGATACGCAGTATTTT. Protein: CASSDGLAGPDTQYF.

V is TRBV6-5 and J is TRBJ1-2; 11 bases map to TRBD1. Germline values: CDR1 MNHEY, CDR2 SVGAGI. There are 15 residues in the CDR3. Losses at the gene ends were 4 bases for V and 2 bases for J; bases not matched to a gene: 3. CDR3 in DNA: TGTGCCAGCAGTTGGGGGACAGGGGGGAACTATGGCTACACCTTC. Protein product: CASSWGTGGNYGYTF.

This clone was seen a single time. This chain connects TRBV10-3 to TRBJ2-2; the D gene is possibly TRBD2 (5 bases). This CDR3 has 12 amino acids. Trimming took off 8 bases at V and 5 bases at J, with 9 bases between the two ends. Germline CDR1 and CDR2: ENHRY and SYGVKD. The CDR3 sequence: CAIRDETGELFF. The CDR3 DNA reads TGTGCCATCCGGGATGAGACCGGGGAGCTGTTTTTT.

The rearrangement links TRBV7-2 to TRBJ1-4; D call uncertain. V gave up 2 bases and J gave up 4 bases, with 8 bases separating them. The V gene's germline CDR1 is SGHTA and CDR2 FQGNSA. The CDR3 is 14 residues long. The CDR3 DNA reads TGTGCCAGCAGCTTAATCGCGTATAATGAAAAACTGTTTTTT. The encoded protein is CASSLIAYNEKLFF.

The chain recombines TRBV7-2 with TRBJ2-7; 7 bases align to TRBD2. With 4 bases clipped from V and 3 bases from J, the junction kept 12 bases outside the gene matches. The CDR3 has 16 amino acids. Germline lookup yields CDR1 SGHTA and CDR2 FQGNSA. The CDR3 region is CASSSGPPGGGYEQYF. The CDR3 DNA sequence: TGTGCCAGCAGCTCAGGGCCCCCGGGGGGTGGCTACGAGCAGTACTTC.

This clone was seen more than once but under ten times. V and J are TRBV5-8 and TRBJ2-7; no clear D. Germline V gene sequence: CDR1 SGHTS, CDR2 YDEGEE. Trimming pared 4 bases from V and 4 bases from J, leaving 3 bases between. The CDR3 is 10 amino acids. CDR3 in DNA: TGTGCCAGCAGCCATTACGAGCAGTACTTC. Protein product: CASSHYEQYF.

V gene TRBV9 combines with J gene TRBJ1-1; 7 bases align to TRBD1. With 0 bases clipped from V and 1 base from J, the junction kept 6 bases outside the gene matches. The CDR3 contains 16 residues. CDR1 is SGDLS, CDR2 YYNGEE, per germline. The CDR3 reads CASSVGATGTNTEAFF. The CDR3, as DNA: TGTGCCAGCAGCGTAGGGGCGACAGGGACGAACACTGAAGCTTTCTTT.